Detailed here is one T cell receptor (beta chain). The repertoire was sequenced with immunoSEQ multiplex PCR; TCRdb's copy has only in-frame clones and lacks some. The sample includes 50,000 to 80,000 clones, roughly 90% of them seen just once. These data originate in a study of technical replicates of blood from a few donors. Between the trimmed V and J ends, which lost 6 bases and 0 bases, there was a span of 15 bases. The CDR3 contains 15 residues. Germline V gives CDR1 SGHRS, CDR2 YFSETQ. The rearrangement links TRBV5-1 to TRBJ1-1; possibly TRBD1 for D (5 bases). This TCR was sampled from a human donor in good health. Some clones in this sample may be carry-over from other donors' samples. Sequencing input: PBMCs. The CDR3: CASTLTAGMNTEAFF. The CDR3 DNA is TGCGCCAGCACCCTGACAGCGGGCATGAACACTGAAGCTTTCTTT. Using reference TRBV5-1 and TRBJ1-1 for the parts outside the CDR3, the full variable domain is KAGVTQTPRYLIKTRGQQVTLSCSPISGHRSVSWYQQTPGQGLQFLFEYFSETQRNKGNFPGRFSGRQFSNSRSEMNVSTLELGDSALYLCASTLTAGMNTEAFFGQGTRLTVV.